This T cell receptor beta chain came from a study of T-cell reconstitution after alpha-beta-depleted transplantation in children. CDR3 length: 15 residues. V lost 6 bases and J 4 bases, leaving 15 bases between the germline ends. Germline-derived CDR1 and CDR2 are MNHNS and SASEGT. Findings and caveats of the study: Some patients' high day-60 TCRbeta diversity was attributed to recipient cells surviving conditioning. Once a year had passed after transplant, T-cell counts and diversity came mostly from newly produced T cells. About two months after transplant, alpha-beta T cells reportedly came from several hundred expanded graft clones.

A TCRbeta library incorporating unique molecular identifiers was prepared. TCRdb itself ran the PCR reads through MiXCR, one entry per CDR3 protein. This sample carries about 290,000 distinct CDR3 sequences, 10% of them seen once, and the ten largest clones take 7.5%. This clonotype was counted at least ten times. The antigen remains undetermined. This clonotype originated in a boy in the first two years of life with acute myeloid leukemia, due to receive a stem cell transplant. The rearrangement uses TRBV6-1 and TRBJ2-2; D gene ambiguous. The sequencing here drew on PBMCs, taken before TCRalphabeta/CD19-depleted stem cell transplant. CDR3 nucleotides: TGTGCCAGCAGCCCCACGTATACTATCACCGGGGAGCTGTTTTTT. Amino acid sequence: CASSPTYTITGELFF.